These 5 T cell receptor beta chains were sequenced from one sample in a study of cytotoxic CD8 clonotypes in ibrutinib-treated CLL. Only in-frame clones appear in the TCRdb table, and some are missing; sequencing was by immunoSEQ multiplex PCR. The sample lists tens of thousands of clones; roughly three fifths were seen once. The specimen comprised PBMCs, sampled after 24 months of ibrutinib treatment. Receptors were obtained from a human donor with chronic lymphocytic leukemia.

The table lists this clone with a few counts. The genes are TRBV5-4 and TRBJ2-2; D is ambiguous. CDR3 length equals 16 residues. V lost 1 base, J lost 6 bases, and 16 bases lay in between. Germline V lookup: CDR1 SGHNT, CDR2 YYREEE (reference sequence). The CDR3 reads CASSLWVAARAGELFF. The CDR3, as DNA: TGTGCCAGCAGCTTGTGGGTAGCCGCTCGCGCCGGGGAGCTGTTTTTT.

The V call is TRBV7-9, the J call TRBJ2-1; perhaps TRBD2 as D (6 bases). The CDR3 has 14 residues. V lost 2 bases to trimming and J lost 9 bases, with 14 bases between them. Germline loops: CDR1 SEHNR, CDR2 FQNEAQ (reference sequence). CDR3 coding DNA: TGTGCCAGCAGCTTATTAGGCGGGGTGCTTGAGCAGTTCTTC. Translated, it gives CASSLLGGVLEQFF.

This rearrangement joins TRBV7-9 to TRBJ1-2; possible D gene TRBD1, 5 bases. The germline V and J ends were trimmed by 0 bases and 9 bases, with 8 bases remaining between them. Germline CDR1 reads SEHNR; CDR2 reads FQNEAQ (reference sequence). The CDR3 runs 12 residues. The CDR3 protein is CASSLAGESYTF. In DNA form, the CDR3 reads TGTGCCAGCAGCTTAGCAGGGGAGAGCTACACCTTC.

The rearrangement joins TRBV15 to TRBJ1-2, with D hard to call. CDR3 length: 16 residues. Trimming left V 0 bases short and J 4 bases short, with 15 bases between. The V gene's germline CDR1 is LNHNV and CDR2 YYDKDF (reference sequence). The CDR3 DNA is TGTGCCACCAGCAGAGATTTTAATGGCAGGAGCTATGGCTACACCTTC. Encoded protein: CATSRDFNGRSYGYTF.

The chain links TRBV30 to TRBJ2-2, with 10 bases fitting TRBD1. V was clipped by 3 bases and J by 7 bases; unmatched bases: 5. Germline assignment: CDR1 GTSNPN and CDR2 SVGIG (reference sequence). CDR3 length equals 14 residues. The CDR3 region is CAWRDRGQYGELFF. CDR3 nucleotide sequence: TGTGCCTGGAGAGACAGGGGGCAATACGGGGAGCTGTTTTTT.